This is a list of T cell receptor beta chains from one sample in a study of PD-L1 blockade in urothelial cancer. The method was immunoSEQ multiplex PCR; TCRdb's version includes in-frame clones alone and lacks a portion of them. This table has about 39,000 clones, roughly 90% appearing once. The source material was PBMCs, sampled around atezolizumab (anti-PD-L1) treatment. The receptors shown here come from a man aged 55-75 years with urothelial cancer. Each CDR3 is given with its conserved first and last residue. A D gene is named only where the DNA matches it firmly. Only part of the rows carry a size: once, few, many, or a class if the clone is expanded.

J | size | D | V | CDR3 | DNA
TRBJ1-2 | NA | NA | TRBV28 | CASSPGQTASGYTF | TGTGCCAGCAGCCCCGGACAGACGGCTAGTGGCTACACCTTC
TRBJ2-5 | NA | TRBD2 | TRBV10-2 | CASSESWTSGGAFQETQYF | TGCGCCAGCAGTGAGAGCTGGACTAGCGGGGGTGCGTTCCAAGAGACCCAGTACTTC
TRBJ1-2 | NA | NA | TRBV19 | CASADGRAYYTF | TGTGCCAGTGCAGACGGCAGGGCCTACTACACCTTC
TRBJ1-3 | once | NA | TRBV19 | CASRPTGAGNTIYF | TGTGCCAGTAGGCCCACGGGGGCTGGAAACACCATATATTTT
TRBJ1-4 | once | TRBD1 | TRBV30 | CAWSITTGVNEKLFF | TGTGCCTGGAGTATCACGACAGGGGTAAATGAAAAACTGTTTTTT
TRBJ1-1 | NA | NA | TRBV20-1 | CRQGTEAFF | TGCAGGCAGGGGACTGAAGCTTTCTTT
TRBJ2-2 | NA | NA | TRBV5-4 | CASRLGRGMNTGELFF | TGTGCCAGCAGGCTGGGGCGGGGCATGAACACCGGGGAGCTGTTTTTT
TRBJ1-3 | NA | NA | TRBV28 | CASSAVGAYTIYF | TGTGCCAGCAGTGCTGTGGGGGCTTACACCATATATTTT
TRBJ1-1 | NA | NA | TRBV5-1 | CASSVNGETEAFF | TGCGCCAGCAGCGTCAACGGGGAAACTGAAGCTTTCTTT
TRBJ1-2 | NA | TRBD1 | TRBV10-3 | CAISESGQGVGGYTF | TGTGCCATCAGTGAGTCGGGACAGGGGGTTGGTGGCTACACCTTC
TRBJ2-3 | NA | TRBD1 | TRBV7-9 | CASRRTGVADTQYF | TGTGCCAGCAGAAGGACAGGGGTCGCAGATACGCAGTATTTT
TRBJ1-2 | once | NA | TRBV28 | CASSTQVSIGYTF | TGTGCCAGCAGCACACAGGTTTCAATTGGCTACACCTTC
TRBJ2-3 | NA | NA | TRBV5-1 | CASSLGLLGRDTQYF | TGCGCCAGCAGCTTGGGCCTGTTGGGCCGAGATACGCAGTATTTT
TRBJ2-3 | NA | NA | TRBV19 | CASSVLAGSTDTQYF | TGTGCCAGTAGTGTACTAGCAGGGTCCACAGATACGCAGTATTTT
TRBJ2-5 | once | NA | TRBV14 | CASSAAGGGTQYF | TGTGCCAGCAGCGCGGCAGGGGGAGGGACCCAGTACTTC
TRBJ2-5 | NA | TRBD2 | TRBV15 | CATSSSGKTGETQYF | TGTGCCACCAGCAGTAGCGGGAAGACCGGTGAGACCCAGTACTTC
TRBJ2-5 | NA | TRBD1 | TRBV6-5 | CASSLSTGGWETQYF | TGTGCCAGCAGTTTGTCGACAGGGGGCTGGGAGACCCAGTACTTC
TRBJ2-1 | NA | TRBD1 | TRBV29-1 | CSVSRGSYNEQFF | TGCAGCGTTAGCAGGGGGAGCTACAATGAGCAGTTCTTC
TRBJ2-7 | NA | NA | TRBV9 | CASSGSTFGEQYF | TGTGCCAGCAGCGGCAGCACTTTCGGGGAGCAGTACTTC
TRBJ2-3 | NA | NA | TRBV2 | CASSDSVGALNEDTQYF | TGTGCCAGCAGTGACTCGGTTGGGGCCCTCAATGAAGATACGCAGTATTTT
TRBJ1-3 | NA | TRBD1 | TRBV9 | CASSLTGEVSGNTIYF | TGTGCCAGCAGTCTAACAGGGGAGGTCTCTGGAAACACCATATATTTT
TRBJ2-1 | NA | TRBD2 | TRBV13 | CASSLTGTSSNEQFF | TGTGCCAGCAGCCTAACCGGGACTAGCTCCAATGAGCAGTTCTTC
TRBJ1-1 | NA | TRBD1 | TRBV5-1 | CASSPGTGNTEAFF | TGCGCCAGCAGCCCCGGGACAGGGAACACTGAAGCTTTCTTT
TRBJ2-7 | once | TRBD2 | TRBV18 | CASSGSPGGGEQYF | TGTGCCAGCTCAGGCTCTCCGGGAGGGGGCGAGCAGTACTTC
TRBJ2-4 | NA | NA | TRBV5-4 | CASSFWRGSKNIQYF | NA
TRBJ2-7 | NA | TRBD1 | TRBV28 | CASSSAAGQEYEQYF | TGTGCCAGCAGCTCCGCTGCGGGACAGGAGTACGAGCAGTACTTC
TRBJ2-2 | NA | NA | TRBV19 | CASSHEKGWTGELFF | TGTGCCAGTAGCCATGAGAAGGGGTGGACCGGGGAGCTGTTTTTT
TRBJ1-6 | NA | TRBD1 | TRBV19 | CASSTTGGRSPLHF | TGTGCCAGTAGTACGACAGGGGGACGGTCACCCCTCCACTTT
TRBJ2-7 | NA | NA | TRBV7-2 | CASSSSTGVYEQYF | TGTGCCAGCAGCTCTTCGACAGGAGTCTACGAGCAGTACTTC
TRBJ2-3 | NA | NA | TRBV19 | CASSIAGTDTQYF | TGTGCCAGTAGTATCGCGGGTACAGATACGCAGTATTTT
TRBJ1-3 | NA | TRBD1 | TRBV6-6 | CASSFSIGQGRNTIYF | TGTGCCAGCAGTTTCTCTATTGGACAGGGAAGAAACACCATATATTTT
TRBJ2-7 | NA | TRBD2 | TRBV15 | CATSRDSGSYEQYF | TGTGCCACCAGCAGAGATAGCGGGAGCTACGAGCAGTACTTC
TRBJ2-5 | NA | TRBD2 | TRBV2 | CASIYLGLAVETQYF | TGTGCCAGCATCTACCTGGGGCTAGCGGTCGAGACCCAGTACTTC
TRBJ2-7 | NA | NA | TRBV7-3 | CASSLMAAAHEQYF | TGTGCCAGCAGCTTAATGGCTGCGGCACACGAGCAGTACTTC
TRBJ2-1 | NA | NA | TRBV14 | CASSRVWASYNEQFF | TGTGCCAGCAGCCGAGTTTGGGCCTCCTACAATGAGCAGTTCTTC
TRBJ2-1 | NA | TRBD1 | TRBV5-1 | CASSLRSRDRGGPNEQFF | TGCGCCAGCAGCTTGAGGTCCAGGGACAGGGGAGGCCCCAATGAGCAGTTCTTC
TRBJ2-3 | NA | TRBD1 | TRBV5-1 | CASSGAQGALADTQYF | TGCGCCAGCAGCGGGGCACAGGGGGCATTGGCAGATACGCAGTATTTT
TRBJ2-3 | NA | TRBD2 | TRBV28 | CASGSGGATDTQYF | TGTGCCAGCGGGAGCGGGGGGGCCACAGATACGCAGTATTTT
TRBJ1-1 | NA | NA | TRBV18 | CASSPGHQYPRGNTEAFF | TGTGCCAGCTCACCAGGGCATCAATACCCCCGGGGAAACACTGAAGCTTTCTTT
TRBJ1-1 | NA | NA | TRBV7-2 | CASSPQGGTEAFF | TGTGCCAGCAGCCCACAGGGTGGAACTGAAGCTTTCTTT
TRBJ2-5 | NA | NA | TRBV5-1 | CATTADQETQYF | TGCGCCACCACAGCGGACCAAGAGACCCAGTACTTC
TRBJ1-5 | NA | TRBD1 | TRBV6-6 | CASSYDRDSNQPQHF | TGTGCCAGCAGCTATGACAGGGATAGCAATCAGCCCCAGCATTTT
TRBJ1-2 | NA | TRBD1 | TRBV19 | CASRGQGRGYTF | TGTGCCAGTAGGGGACAGGGTCGCGGCTACACCTTC